What follows are 2 T cell receptor beta chains derived from one specimen sequenced in a study of response to subunit inactivated influenza vaccine. In TCRdb, the RT-PCR reads were re-called with MiXCR into one record per CDR3 protein. The table lists hundreds of thousands of distinct CDR3 sequences, roughly 10% of them singletons, with roughly 10% in the top ten. The sample was PBMCs from blood, taken on the day of vaccination. The receptors here all came from a man in his forties or fifties who received an inactivated influenza vaccine.

This clonotype showed up just a few times. The chain is built from TRBV7-2 and TRBJ2-1, with 12 bases lining up with TRBD2. Germline values: CDR1 SGHTA, CDR2 FQGNSA. This CDR3 is built from 15 residues. Germline trimming cut 7 bases from V and 5 bases from J; bases unmatched to any gene: 6. The DNA of the CDR3 is TGTGCCAGCACCTCTAGCGGGAGGGCCAACAATGAGCAGTTCTTC. Amino acid sequence: CASTSSGRANNEQFF.

This clonotype has ten or more counts. The rearrangement uses TRBV12-3 or TRBV12-4 and TRBJ1-4; no reliable D call. Deletions cut 6 bases from V and 8 bases from J, with 16 bases between. The length of the CDR3 is 14 residues. The CDR3 DNA reads as TGTGCCAGCAGCCCACTTCGAAACGGGGAAAAACTGTTTTTT. Translated: CASSPLRNGEKLFF.